A selection of T cell receptor beta chains follows, all from one sample in a study of T cells in Graves' hyperthyroidism and ophthalmopathy. TCRdb ran MiXCR on the multiplex PCR reads and lists one entry per CDR3 protein. The sample includes 600,000 to 800,000 distinct CDR3 sequences, over 35% of them seen just once. Sequencing was carried out using blood. These receptors came from a woman aged 40-49 years with Graves' hyperthyroidism. Each CDR3 is given with its conserved first and last residue. The D gene is left open where the match is weak. Rows give clone size only sometimes, using once, few, many, or a class for an expanded clone.

v_call	j_call	d_call	clone_size	cdr3_nt	cdr3_aa
TRBV7-2	TRBJ2-2	.	.	TGTGCCAGCAGCTTAGTGGTTGGGGGATTCTATACCGGGGAGCTGTTTTTT	CASSLVVGGFYTGELFF
TRBV20-1	TRBJ1-2	TRBD1	many	TGCAGTGCTAGATCGGACAGGGAGAATGGCTACACCTTC	CSARSDRENGYTF
TRBV7-6	TRBJ2-1	.	.	TGTGCCAGCAGCCGAAGCCAGGGCCTCGACAATGAGCAGTTCTTC	CASSRSQGLDNEQFF
TRBV12-3/TRBV12-4	TRBJ1-1	.	.	TGTGCCAGCAGTTTAGTGGGAGGGGCGGCTTTCTTT	CASSLVGGAAFF
TRBV12-3/TRBV12-4	TRBJ2-5	.	few	TGTGCCAGCACCAATGACTTCCAAGAGACCCAGTACTTC	CASTNDFQETQYF
TRBV20-1	TRBJ1-4	.	.	TGCAGTGCTAGCCCCCGGGCGGAAAAACTGTTTTTT	CSASPRAEKLFF
TRBV7-2	TRBJ1-6	.	few	TGTGCCAGCAGCCAATTCGCTCCCAGGGACGACTCACCCCTCCACTTT	CASSQFAPRDDSPLHF
TRBV12-3/TRBV12-4	TRBJ2-2	.	few	TGTGCCAGCAGAACAGGGTCCGGGGAGCTGTTTTTT	CASRTGSGELFF
TRBV20-1	TRBJ2-3	.	.	TGCAGTGCGGTCTCTGGGGGGGCCAGCACAGATACGCAGTATTTT	CSAVSGGASTDTQYF
TRBV10-3	TRBJ2-3	TRBD1	.	TGTGCCATCACCCGGACAGGGGGCACAGATACGCAGTATTTT	CAITRTGGTDTQYF
TRBV24-1	TRBJ1-5	.	many	TGTGCCACCAGTGATTTAGGACTAGATCAGCCCCAGCATTTT	CATSDLGLDQPQHF
TRBV20-1	TRBJ1-3	.	.	TGCAGTGCTAGAGACTTCAGGGAGGTTGGAAACACCATATATTTT	CSARDFREVGNTIYF
TRBV6-1	TRBJ2-6	.	.	TGTGCCAGCAGCCGAAGACAGACTGAAGCTTTC	CASSRRQTEAF
TRBV7-2	TRBJ1-2	.	many	TGTGCCAGCAGCCAAGGCCCCCAGGGGAGTGGCTACACCTTC	CASSQGPQGSGYTF
TRBV9	TRBJ1-5	.	many	TGTGCCAGCAGCCTTTCGACAGGATCCGATGGCAATCAGCCCCAGCATTTT	CASSLSTGSDGNQPQHF
TRBV7-2	TRBJ1-5	.	.	TGTGCCAGCGGTGCCGGACGGTTCAATCAGCCCCAGCATTTT	CASGAGRFNQPQHF
TRBV4-3	TRBJ1-3	.	few	TGCGCCAGCAAACCCACTCCCTCTGGAAACACCATATATTTT	CASKPTPSGNTIYF
TRBV19	TRBJ1-5	.	.	TGTGCCAGCATGCCCTCCGGGACTAGGGGTCAGCCCCAGCATTTT	CASMPSGTRGQPQHF
TRBV12-3/TRBV12-4	TRBJ1-5	TRBD1	.	TGTGCCAGCAGTTCCTGGACAGGGGAAGAGACCCAGCATTTT	CASSSWTGEETQHF
TRBV4-2	TRBJ1-1	.	.	TGTGCCAGCAGCCAAGCCGGGGTTGGTCTGATGACTGAAGCTTTCTTT	CASSQAGVGLMTEAFF
TRBV7-2	TRBJ1-3	TRBD1	few	TGTGCCAGCGAAGAGACGCGACAGGGCGCTGGAAACACCATATATTTT	CASEETRQGAGNTIYF
TRBV5-1	TRBJ1-1	.	.	TGTGCCAGCAGCCCGGGCGGGGGGGGGAACACTGAAGCTTTCTTT	CASSPGGGGNTEAFF
TRBV19	TRBJ1-4	TRBD1	few	TGTGCCAGTACCCGACAGGGGTATACAACTAATGAAAAACTGTTTTTT	CASTRQGYTTNEKLFF